Following are 8 T cell receptor beta chains from one sample sequenced in a study of blood T cell repertoires in COVID-19. Using immunoSEQ multiplex PCR, the repertoire was profiled, and TCRdb retains in-frame clones only, with some absent. The data contain 70,000 or so clones, around 86% of them singletons. The sequenced sample consisted of peripheral blood. These receptor sequences come from a woman older than 75 with active or convalescent COVID-19.

The chain employs TRBV2 and TRBJ1-1; possibly TRBD1 for D (5 bases). Trimming took 8 bases from V and 0 from J, leaving 13 bases between them. The CDR3 extends over 14 amino acids. Germline CDR1 and CDR2: SNHLY and FYNNEI. The chain's CDR3 is CASFGTRLNTEAFF. The CDR3 DNA reads TGTGCCAGCTTCGGGACTCGGTTGAACACTGAAGCTTTCTTT.

The gene calls are TRBV10-2 and TRBJ1-5; the D gene is possibly TRBD1 (6 bases). Germline V gene sequence: CDR1 WSHSY, CDR2 SAAADI. The V end lost 6 bases, the J end lost 2 bases, and 17 bases lay between the germline ends. This CDR3 region has 16 residues. Here the CDR3 DNA reads TGCGCCAGCAGAGCAGCCAGGGGTGGTGGCAATCAGCCCCAGCATTTT. Encoded protein: CASRAARGGGNQPQHF.

The chain has TRBV6-5 and TRBJ1-2; D unclear. The length of the CDR3 is 12 residues. Trimming removed 5 bases from V and 3 bases from J, with 7 bases in between. Germline V lookup: CDR1 MNHEY, CDR2 SVGAGI. CDR3: CASSLRYYGYTF. The CDR3 DNA follows: TGTGCCAGCAGTCTTAGATACTATGGCTACACCTTC.

The chain combines TRBV11-3 with TRBJ2-1; 9 bases align to TRBD1. Trimming removed 3 bases from V and 10 bases from J; junction bases left unmatched: 7. The CDR3 has 14 amino acids. Per the germline V gene, CDR1 is SGHNT and CDR2 is YENEEA. CDR3 sequence: CASSLRTGVGEQFF. Written as DNA, the CDR3 is TGTGCCAGCAGCTTGAGGACAGGGGTTGGGGAGCAGTTCTTC. The full variable domain, its missing parts supplied by reference TRBV11-3 and TRBJ2-1, is EAGVVQSPRYKIIEKKQPVAFWCNPISGHNTLYWYLQNLGQGPELLIRYENEEAVDDSQLPKDRFSAERLKGVDSTLKIQPAELGDSAVYLCASSLRTGVGEQFFGPGTRLTVL.

The chain has TRBV3-1 (or the pseudogene TRBV3-2) and TRBJ2-3; TRBD2 aligns across 11 bases. CDR1 LGHDT and CDR2 YNNKEL come from the germline V gene (reference sequence). The CDR3 sequence is 13 residues long. The ends lost 10 bases at V and 7 bases at J; junction bases unmatched: 7. The CDR3 spells CATPGLAEYTQYF. The CDR3, as DNA: TGTGCCACCCCGGGACTAGCGGAGTATACGCAGTATTTT.

This CDR3 reads CSVEGGTAKQETQYF. CDR3 coding DNA: TGCAGCGTTGAAGGCGGGACAGCAAAACAAGAGACCCAGTACTTC. The chain combines TRBV29-1 with TRBJ2-5, with D maybe TRBD1 (7 bases). This CDR3 spans 15 amino acids. V was cut by 1 base and J by 2 bases, with 14 bases left in between. CDR1 SQVTM and CDR2 ANQGSEA come from the germline V gene.

The chain uses TRBV7-9 and TRBJ1-2; 8 positions match TRBD1. The V and J ends lost 6 bases and 2 bases, in that order; junction bases with no gene match: 5. The V gene's germline CDR1 is SEHNR and CDR2 FQNEAQ (reference sequence). CDR3 size: 14 residues. The CDR3 sequence: CASSPDRVNYGYTF. CDR3 coding DNA: TGTGCCAGCAGTCCGGACAGGGTAAACTATGGCTACACCTTC. The full variable domain, with the rest looked up from reference TRBV7-9 and TRBJ1-2, is DTGVSQNPRHKITKRGQNVTFRCDPISEHNRLYWYRQTLGQGPEFLTYFQNEAQLEKSRLLSDRFSAERPKGSFSTLEIQRTEQGDSAMYLCASSPDRVNYGYTFGSGTRLTVV.

The chain recombines TRBV4-1 with TRBJ2-7; 7 bases align to TRBD2. The CDR3 is 15 amino acids. The V gene's germline CDR1 is MGHRA and CDR2 YSYEKL. The J segment lost 2 bases and the V segment lost 1 base, leaving 5 bases of the junction unmatched. CDR3 nucleotides: TGCGCCAGCAGCCAAGGGGGGGGGAGCCCCTACGAGCAGTACTTC. Encoded protein: CASSQGGGSPYEQYF.